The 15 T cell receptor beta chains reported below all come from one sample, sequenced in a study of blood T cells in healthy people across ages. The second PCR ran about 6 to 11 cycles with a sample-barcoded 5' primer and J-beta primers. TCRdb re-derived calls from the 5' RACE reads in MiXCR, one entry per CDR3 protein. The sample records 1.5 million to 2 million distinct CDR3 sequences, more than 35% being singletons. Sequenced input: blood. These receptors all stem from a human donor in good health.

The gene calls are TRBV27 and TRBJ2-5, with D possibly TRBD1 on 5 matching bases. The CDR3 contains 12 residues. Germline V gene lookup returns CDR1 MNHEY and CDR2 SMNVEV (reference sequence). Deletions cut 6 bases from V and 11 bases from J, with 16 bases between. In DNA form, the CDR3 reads TGTGCCAGCAGATGGGGCTTCAATGAGCAGTACTTC. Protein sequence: CASRWGFNEQYF.

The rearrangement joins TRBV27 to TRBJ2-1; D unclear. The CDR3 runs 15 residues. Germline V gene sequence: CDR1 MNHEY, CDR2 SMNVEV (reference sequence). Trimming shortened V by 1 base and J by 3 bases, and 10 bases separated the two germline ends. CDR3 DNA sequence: TGTGCCAGCAGTTTATATGGTGGCTTCTACAATGAGCAGTTCTTC. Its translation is CASSLYGGFYNEQFF.

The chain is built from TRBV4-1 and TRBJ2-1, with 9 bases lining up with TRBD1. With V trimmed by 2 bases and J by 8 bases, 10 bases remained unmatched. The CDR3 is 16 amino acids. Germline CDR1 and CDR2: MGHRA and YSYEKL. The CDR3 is CASSQTGTGTGYEQFF. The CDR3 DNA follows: TGCGCCAGCAGCCAAACCGGGACAGGGACTGGGTATGAGCAGTTCTTC.

In DNA, the CDR3 is TGCAGTGCTATAACGGGACACATTGAAACAGATACGCAGTATTTT. Its protein product is CSAITGHIETDTQYF. This sequence joins TRBV20-1 and TRBJ2-3, with TRBD1 as a possible D gene (6 bases). The CDR3 loop spans 15 amino acids. CDR1 and CDR2 (germline): DFQATT, SNEGSKA (reference sequence). The V end was cut by 4 bases, the J end by 3 bases, with 17 bases between.

CDR3 sequence (DNA): TGCAGTGCTAGAGACTGGACAGGGGGGTCTGGCTACACCTTC. Its translation is CSARDWTGGSGYTF. The chain joins TRBV20-1 to TRBJ1-2, with 10 bases identical to TRBD1. The germline CDR1 and CDR2 sequences are DFQATT and SNEGSKA (reference sequence). CDR3 size: 14 residues. V trimming: 0 bases; J trimming: 7 bases; junction bases outside the gene matches: 5.

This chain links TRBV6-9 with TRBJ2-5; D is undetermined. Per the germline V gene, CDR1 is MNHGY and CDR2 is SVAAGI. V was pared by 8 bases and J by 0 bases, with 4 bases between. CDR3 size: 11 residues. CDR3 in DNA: TGTGCCAGCTTGAACCAAGAGACCCAGTACTTC. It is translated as CASLNQETQYF.

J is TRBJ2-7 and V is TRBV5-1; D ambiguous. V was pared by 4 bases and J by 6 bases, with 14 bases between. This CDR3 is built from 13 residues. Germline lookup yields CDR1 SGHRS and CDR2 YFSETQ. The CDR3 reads CASSTMGEGEQYF. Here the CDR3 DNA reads TGCGCCAGCAGCACAATGGGTGAAGGCGAGCAGTACTTC.

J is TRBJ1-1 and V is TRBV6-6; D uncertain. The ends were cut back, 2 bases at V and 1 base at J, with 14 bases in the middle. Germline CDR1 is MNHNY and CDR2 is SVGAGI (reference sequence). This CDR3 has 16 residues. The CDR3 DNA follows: TGTGCCAGCAGTTACCTAGATCCCAGGTCGAACACTGAAGCTTTCTTT. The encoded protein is CASSYLDPRSNTEAFF.

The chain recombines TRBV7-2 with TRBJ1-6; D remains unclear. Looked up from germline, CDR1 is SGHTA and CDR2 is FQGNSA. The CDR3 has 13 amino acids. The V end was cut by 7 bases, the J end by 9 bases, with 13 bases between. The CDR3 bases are TGTGCCAGCAAAAAGCCCGTCAGTTCACCCCTCCACTTT. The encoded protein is CASKKPVSSPLHF.

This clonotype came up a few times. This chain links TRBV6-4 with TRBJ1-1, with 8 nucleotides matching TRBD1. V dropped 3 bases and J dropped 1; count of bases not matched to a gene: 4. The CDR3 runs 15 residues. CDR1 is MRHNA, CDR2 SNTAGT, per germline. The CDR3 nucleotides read TGTGCCAGCAGTGAGGGGACAGGTCGGAACACTGAAGCTTTCTTT. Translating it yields CASSEGTGRNTEAFF.

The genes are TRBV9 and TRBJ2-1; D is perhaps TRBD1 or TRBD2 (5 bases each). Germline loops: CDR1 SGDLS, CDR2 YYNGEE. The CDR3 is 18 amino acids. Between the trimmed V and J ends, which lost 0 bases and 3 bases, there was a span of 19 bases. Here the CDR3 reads CASSVEGTVSPLYNEQFF. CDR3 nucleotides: TGTGCCAGCAGCGTAGAGGGGACCGTAAGCCCCCTCTACAATGAGCAGTTCTTC.

The CDR3 spells CASSRRVGYTF. The CDR3 DNA reads as TGTGCCAGCAGTCGACGGGTTGGCTACACCTTC. The chain carries TRBV6-6 and TRBJ1-2, with D unresolved. The CDR3 extends over 11 amino acids. Trimming pared 5 bases from V and 7 bases from J, leaving 8 bases between. Germline lookup yields CDR1 MNHNY and CDR2 SVGAGI (reference sequence).

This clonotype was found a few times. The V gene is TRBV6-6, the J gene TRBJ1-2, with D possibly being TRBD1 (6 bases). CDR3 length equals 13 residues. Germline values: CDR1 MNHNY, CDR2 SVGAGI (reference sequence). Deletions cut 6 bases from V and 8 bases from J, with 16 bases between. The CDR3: CASSVNRVWGYTF. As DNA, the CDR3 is TGTGCCAGCAGCGTGAACAGGGTTTGGGGCTACACCTTC.

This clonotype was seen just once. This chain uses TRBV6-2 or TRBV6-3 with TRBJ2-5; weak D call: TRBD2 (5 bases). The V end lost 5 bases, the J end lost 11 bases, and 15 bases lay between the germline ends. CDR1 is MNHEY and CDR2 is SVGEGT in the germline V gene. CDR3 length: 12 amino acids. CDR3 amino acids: CASSLGLSRQYF. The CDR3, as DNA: TGTGCCAGCAGTCTCGGACTTTCCAGACAGTACTTC.

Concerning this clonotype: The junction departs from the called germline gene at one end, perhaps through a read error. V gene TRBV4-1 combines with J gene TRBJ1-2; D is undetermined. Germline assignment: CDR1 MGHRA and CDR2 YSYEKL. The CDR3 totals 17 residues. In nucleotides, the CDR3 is TGCGCCTGCAGCCCCCGCTTTGGGTCCGACACCGGCTATGGCTACACCTTC. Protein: CACSPRFGSDTGYGYTF.